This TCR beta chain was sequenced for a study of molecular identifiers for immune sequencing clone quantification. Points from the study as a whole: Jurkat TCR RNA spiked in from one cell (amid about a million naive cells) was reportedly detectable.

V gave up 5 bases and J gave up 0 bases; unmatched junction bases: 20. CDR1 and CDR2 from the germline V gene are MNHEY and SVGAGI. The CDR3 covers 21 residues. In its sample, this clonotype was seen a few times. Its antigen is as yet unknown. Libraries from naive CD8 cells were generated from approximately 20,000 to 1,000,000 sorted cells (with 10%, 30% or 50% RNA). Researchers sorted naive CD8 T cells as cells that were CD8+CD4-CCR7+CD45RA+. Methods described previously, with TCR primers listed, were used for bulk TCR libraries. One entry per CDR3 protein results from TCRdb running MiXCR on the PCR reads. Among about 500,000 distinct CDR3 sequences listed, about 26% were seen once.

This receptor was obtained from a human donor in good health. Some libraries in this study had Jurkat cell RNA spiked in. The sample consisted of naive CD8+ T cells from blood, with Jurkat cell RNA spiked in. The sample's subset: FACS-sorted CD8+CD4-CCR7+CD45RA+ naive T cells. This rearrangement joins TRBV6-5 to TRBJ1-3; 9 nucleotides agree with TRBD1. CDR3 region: CASSDIPPGQGLFNSGNTIYF. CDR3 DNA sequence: TGTGCCAGCAGTGATATTCCTCCGGGACAGGGACTATTCAACTCTGGAAACACCATATATTTT.